The next 25 T cell receptor beta chains were all read from a single sample in a study of blood T cell repertoires in COVID-19. Data came from immunoSEQ multiplex PCR; TCRdb stores just in-frame clones and leaves some out. This sample has almost 250,000 clones; around nine tenths occur once, and the top ten carry under 2%. The sample was peripheral blood. Receptors originate from a woman in her sixties who had recovered from COVID-19.

CDR3 DNA sequence: TGTGCCAGCAGTGACTCAGCGGCCTCCTACAATGAGCAGTTCTTC. It translates to CASSDSAASYNEQFF. The rearrangement uses TRBV6-4 and TRBJ2-1; tentative D call: TRBD2 (5 bases). The CDR3 is 15 amino acids. Germline values: CDR1 MRHNA, CDR2 SNTAGT. Deletions cut 0 bases from V and 0 bases from J, with 6 bases between.

V gene TRBV28 combines with J gene TRBJ1-5, with a weak D call TRBD1 (6 bases). Germline V gene lookup returns CDR1 MDHEN and CDR2 SYDVKM. The CDR3 length is 14 residues. The V end was cut by 8 bases, the J end by 0 bases, with 11 bases between. In DNA form, the CDR3 reads TGTGCCAGCTGGGGGCCTTATAGCAATCAGCCCCAGCATTTT. It translates to CASWGPYSNQPQHF.

The genes are TRBV14 and TRBJ1-2; D perhaps matches TRBD1 (6 bases). Germline V CDR1 and CDR2: SGHDN, FVKESK. The CDR3 sequence is 13 residues long. The V gene lost 3 bases and the J gene lost 4 bases, with 9 bases spanning the gap. This CDR3 reads CASSHGQFYGYTF. For the CDR3, the DNA is TGTGCCAGCAGCCACGGACAGTTCTATGGCTACACCTTC.

The chain joins TRBV6-5 to TRBJ1-2, with a possible D match to TRBD1 (6 bases). V lost 7 bases, J lost 7 bases, and 22 bases lay in between. Per the germline V gene, CDR1 is MNHEY and CDR2 is SVGAGI. The CDR3 sequence is 15 residues long. DNA of the CDR3: TGTGCCAGCACCACGTTTCGGGGGGCCCGAAGTGGCTACACCTTC. It specifies CASTTFRGARSGYTF.

The V and J genes are TRBV19 and TRBJ2-1, with 10 nucleotides matching TRBD2. V shed 4 bases and J 4 bases; nucleotides not matched to a gene: 13. Germline V lookup: CDR1 LNHDA, CDR2 SQIVND (reference sequence). CDR3 length: 18 amino acids. The CDR3 sequence is CASSTSGGGPPKYNEQFF. CDR3 nucleotides: TGTGCCAGTAGTACCAGCGGGGGGGGTCCCCCCAAATACAATGAGCAGTTCTTC. The whole variable domain, remainder taken from reference TRBV19 and TRBJ2-1, is DGGITQSPKYLFRKEGQNVTLSCEQNLNHDAMYWYRQDPGQGLRLIYYSQIVNDFQKGDIAEGYSVSREKKESFPLTVTSAQKNPTAFYLCASSTSGGGPPKYNEQFFGPGTRLTVL.

The rearrangement joins TRBV5-8 to TRBJ1-5; TRBD1 aligns across 7 bases. The CDR3 is 15 amino acids. V shed 4 bases, J shed 6 bases, and the junction held 10 bases outside the gene matches. Germline CDR1 SGHTS, CDR2 YDEGEE. CDR3 protein: CASSDRQGRGQPQHF. In nucleotides, the CDR3 is TGTGCCAGCAGCGATCGACAGGGCCGGGGTCAGCCCCAGCATTTT.

The chain links TRBV7-9 to TRBJ1-5; 7 bases map to TRBD1. Losses at the gene ends were 5 bases for V and 2 bases for J; bases not matched to a gene: 6. The CDR3 is 15 residues long. The germline CDR1 and CDR2 sequences are SEHNR and FQNEAQ (reference sequence). The CDR3 loop is CASSALQGGNQPQHF. The CDR3 DNA reads TGTGCCAGCAGCGCCTTGCAGGGGGGCAATCAGCCCCAGCATTTT. Together with reference TRBV7-9 and TRBJ1-5, the CDR3 gives the full variable domain: DTGVSQNPRHKITKRGQNVTFRCDPISEHNRLYWYRQTLGQGPEFLTYFQNEAQLEKSRLLSDRFSAERPKGSFSTLEIQRTEQGDSAMYLCASSALQGGNQPQHFGDGTRLSIL.

The chain has TRBV9 and TRBJ2-1; 11 bases map to TRBD1. The CDR3 has 15 amino acids. The germline V gene has CDR1 SGDLS and CDR2 YYNGEE. V was clipped by 2 bases and J by 4 bases; unmatched bases: 2. CDR3 loop: CASSVGQGAYNEQFF. The CDR3 coding sequence is TGTGCCAGCAGCGTCGGACAGGGGGCTTACAATGAGCAGTTCTTC.

The chain joins TRBV19 to TRBJ2-7; unclear D gene. This CDR3 has 14 residues. The germline V and J ends were trimmed by 9 bases and 0 bases, with 15 bases remaining between them. From germline, CDR1 is LNHDA and CDR2 SQIVND (reference sequence). This chain's CDR3 is CASRRFPSSYEQYF. The CDR3 nucleotides read TGTGCCAGCCGCAGGTTCCCGAGCTCCTACGAGCAGTACTTC. Together with reference TRBV19 and TRBJ2-7, the CDR3 gives the full variable domain: DGGITQSPKYLFRKEGQNVTLSCEQNLNHDAMYWYRQDPGQGLRLIYYSQIVNDFQKGDIAEGYSVSREKKESFPLTVTSAQKNPTAFYLCASRRFPSSYEQYFGPGTRLTVT.

This sequence joins TRBV4-2 and TRBJ1-5; TRBD1 matches 9 bases. Per the germline V gene, CDR1 is LGHNA and CDR2 is YNFKEQ. V shed 1 base and J 4 bases; nucleotides not matched to a gene: 2. The CDR3 consists of 15 residues. The DNA for the CDR3 is TGTGCCAGCAGCCAAGCCGGGACAGGGAATCAGCCCCAGCATTTT. Its protein is CASSQAGTGNQPQHF.

V and J are TRBV3-1 (or the pseudogene TRBV3-2) and TRBJ2-7, with D unclear. V lost 1 base and J 5 bases, leaving 15 bases between the germline ends. CDR1 and CDR2 from the germline V gene are LGHDT and YNNKEL (reference sequence). This CDR3 is 15 amino acids long. The CDR3 region is CASSQGPLGLHEQYF. CDR3 nucleotides: TGTGCCAGCAGCCAAGGCCCCTTGGGCCTACACGAGCAGTACTTC.

The sample holds one count of this clone. The chain joins TRBV6-4 to TRBJ2-3, with 8 bases lining up with TRBD2. The germline V gene encodes CDR1 MRHNA and CDR2 SNTAGT. The J segment lost 4 bases and the V segment lost 6 bases, leaving 6 bases of the junction unmatched. The CDR3 spans 14 residues. This CDR3 reads CASSTGGVADTQYF. The CDR3 nucleotides are TGTGCCAGCAGCACCGGGGGGGTGGCAGATACGCAGTATTTT.

The rearrangement joins TRBV7-9 to TRBJ2-1; TRBD2 matches 12 bases. CDR3 length: 16 residues. Germline CDR1 is SEHNR and CDR2 is FQNEAQ (reference sequence). With 1 base clipped from V and 9 bases from J, the junction kept 7 bases outside the gene matches. This CDR3 is CASSLGASGGVREQFF. For the CDR3, the DNA is TGTGCCAGCAGCTTAGGGGCTAGCGGGGGGGTTCGTGAGCAGTTCTTC.

About this clone: Different DNA sequences within this sample yield the same CDR3. The V and J genes are TRBV2 and TRBJ1-5, with a tentative D call TRBD1 (6 bases). Deletions cut 7 bases from V and 1 base from J, with 8 bases between. There are 13 residues in the CDR3. CDR1 and CDR2 (germline): SNHLY, FYNNEI. CDR3 nucleotide sequence: TGTGCCAGCAAGGGACAAAGCAATCAGCCCCAGCATTTT. This encodes CASKGQSNQPQHF. The complete variable domain, with remaining parts taken from reference TRBV2 and TRBJ1-5, reads EPEVTQTPSHQVTQMGQEVILRCVPISNHLYFYWYRQILGQKVEFLVSFYNNEISEKSEIFDDQFSVERPDGSNFTLKIRSTKLEDSAMYFCASKGQSNQPQHFGDGTRLSIL.

The rearrangement joins TRBV11-2 to TRBJ1-1, with D unresolved. The CDR3 extends over 15 amino acids. V shed 2 bases and J shed 4 bases, with 14 bases lying between them. Germline V CDR1 and CDR2: SGHAT, FQNNGV. The CDR3 bases are TGTGCCAGCAGCTTAACGGGGAGAGAAACCACTGAAGCTTTCTTT. As protein: CASSLTGRETTEAFF.

The V call is TRBV6-5, the J call TRBJ2-3; D not certain. The germline CDR1 and CDR2 sequences are MNHEY and SVGAGI. V was clipped by 7 bases and J by 1 base, with 6 bases between them. This CDR3 spans 12 amino acids. The DNA of the CDR3 is TGTGCCAGCAAGTCGGGCACAGATACGCAGTATTTT. Its translation: CASKSGTDTQYF.

This chain links TRBV18 with TRBJ1-5, with D unresolved. Germline V gene data show CDR1 as KGHSH and CDR2 as LQKENI. Trimming cost V 2 bases and J 5 bases, with 10 bases left between them. The CDR3 is 14 amino acids. The CDR3 bases are TGTGCCAGCTCACCAGTCAGAGAGGATCAGCCCCAGCATTTT. As protein: CASSPVREDQPQHF.

V usage is TRBV24-1 and J usage is TRBJ1-2; D gene ambiguous. Deletions cut 3 bases from V and 6 bases from J, with 13 bases between. The CDR3 consists of 14 residues. Germline V CDR1 and CDR2: KGHDR, SFDVKD. CDR3 coding DNA: TGTGCCACCAGTGATCCGGAGTTGGTGGATGGCTACACCTTC. It codes for CATSDPELVDGYTF.

This chain links TRBV9 with TRBJ2-3; 7 positions match TRBD2. Germline CDR1 is SGDLS and CDR2 is YYNGEE. This CDR3 has 18 amino acids. V was clipped by 0 bases and J by 5 bases; unmatched bases: 15. CDR3 bases: TGTGCCAGCAGCGTAGAGGGCGGGGGACCGATTTACCAAGATACGCAGTATTTT. As protein: CASSVEGGGPIYQDTQYF.

This clone was observed once. The rearrangement joins TRBV5-1 to TRBJ1-6; D possibly corresponds to TRBD1 (6 bases). Per germline, CDR1 SGHRS and CDR2 YFSETQ. V lost 2 bases and J 10 bases, leaving 13 bases between the germline ends. This CDR3 has 14 amino acids. The CDR3 coding sequence is TGCGCCAGCAGCTTTCAGGGGTTAGGCTCACCCCTCCACTTT. It encodes CASSFQGLGSPLHF.

V gene TRBV27 combines with J gene TRBJ2-7, with D possibly being TRBD2 (6 bases). Germline V gene lookup returns CDR1 MNHEY and CDR2 SMNVEV (reference sequence). There are 13 residues in the CDR3. V gave up 5 bases and J gave up 1 base, with 9 bases separating them. The CDR3 sequence is CASSIRGSYEQYF. The CDR3 nucleotides are TGTGCCAGCAGTATCCGGGGGTCCTACGAGCAGTACTTC.

Here the CDR3 DNA reads TGTGCCAGCAGCTTTAGCCCCGCCTCCTCCTACGAGCAGTACTTC. This sequence encodes CASSFSPASSYEQYF. This chain connects TRBV5-4 to TRBJ2-7; no clear D. There are 15 residues in the CDR3. Germline V gene sequence: CDR1 SGHNT, CDR2 YYREEE (reference sequence). Trimming took 2 bases from V and 0 from J, leaving 12 bases between them.

The chain has TRBV5-1 and TRBJ2-7, with D maybe TRBD2 (5 bases). Trimming removed 7 bases at V and 7 bases at J, with 15 bases between. Germline V CDR1 and CDR2: SGHRS, YFSETQ. CDR3 length: 12 residues. The CDR3 loop is CASRTGVGEQYF. The CDR3 region has the DNA TGCGCCAGCCGGACTGGGGTGGGTGAGCAGTACTTC.

V gene TRBV6-1 combines with J gene TRBJ2-7; the match to TRBD1 covers 12 bases. The germline CDR1 and CDR2 sequences are MNHNS and SASEGT. The ends lost 4 bases at V and 4 bases at J; junction bases unmatched: 8. This CDR3 contains 16 residues. The CDR3 protein is CASSGTGTGGWYEQYF. CDR3 coding DNA: TGTGCCAGCAGTGGCACAGGGACAGGGGGCTGGTACGAGCAGTACTTC.

The J gene is TRBJ1-1, the V gene TRBV28; possible D gene TRBD1, 6 bases. Germline values: CDR1 MDHEN, CDR2 SYDVKM. Trimming pared 4 bases from V and 8 bases from J, leaving 11 bases between. The CDR3 contains 12 residues. The DNA for the CDR3 is TGTGCCAGCAGTTCCTTAGGACAGGAAGCTTTCTTT. Protein: CASSSLGQEAFF.